This T cell receptor (beta chain) derives from a study of cytomegalovirus exposure and HLA in healthy donors (dated by TCRdb to 2016 to 2017). Study-wide context: An earlier analysis of 587 of the donors reported 250 to 300 Gb of sequence data and 117 million unique TCR beta sequences obtained from roughly 180 million T cells. Several DR-DQ haplotypes were treated as single units for association and clustering because of strong linkage in the cohort. A later analysis re-analyzed previously published TCR beta repertoires from several hundred donors and added high-resolution HLA genotyping to study TCR occurrence patterns. About 300 gigabases of sequencing data and approximately 91 million unique TCR sequences made up an early release that covered 500 to 700 HLA-typed donors. In a later genetic analysis, genome-wide SNP genotypes for about 55% of the roughly 700 donors were used, and that subset was treated as a discovery cohort. High-throughput TCR immunosequencing, statistical association of individual TCRs with disease status, and machine learning were combined to predict cytomegalovirus infection status. The study aimed to test whether signatures of past pathogen exposure could be identified by cataloging public T cell receptors. The T cell repertoires of about 700 subjects were profiled by immunosequencing and related to cytomegalovirus serostatus. On average, roughly 200,000 unique TCR beta nucleotide sequences were sequenced per donor among 350 to 400 genotyped donors of the cohort, with roughly 18% of those sequences being non-productive. Rather than using new phenotypic data, the later analysis identified candidate immune exposures from TCR beta sequences and from how often those sequences occurred across donors. Of the approximately 370 genotyped donors, 80% to 90% were placed in the genetic ancestry cluster associated with self-reported Caucasian donors. The number of donors typed differed by locus, with roughly 620-630 for A, B, C, DRB1 and DQB1, 522 for DQA1, 600 to 610 for DPA1, and 400 to 490 for DPB1. Class I and class II HLA loci were covered by the typing at four-digit resolution. All discovery cohort repertoires had been generated using a single sequencing platform. Alongside the repertoire data, information on donor age, sex, ethnicity and CMV serostatus was compiled. An earlier analysis of more than 450 of the donors used high-throughput TCR beta sequencing to judge whether each TCR beta V gene segment behaved as functional or pseudogenic. Besides the first cohort of 550 to 750 subjects, a separate validation cohort made up of 90 to 150 different subjects was used. Broader findings and caveats from the paper: Linkage disequilibrium might explain the correlated functional status among segregating V segments, but an unknown experimental factor could not be ruled out. In a later analysis, around 15,000 TCR beta sequences were associated with specific HLA alleles at a false discovery rate of 0.05. The only immune exposure information available for the cohort was CMV serostatus. A later genetic analysis associated a missense DCLRE1C variant with V-gene and J-gene trimming of TCR beta chains, and an independent cohort replicated the association. An earlier analysis of around 540 of the donors showed that most TCR beta V segments appeared in productive rearrangements either about 90% or about 30% of the time, which broadly matched IMGT annotations. In this cohort, only TCR beta chains were sequenced, and detectable features were limited by the absence of alpha or paired-chain data. In a later analysis, TCR association rates were found to vary across HLA loci, with the most associated TCRs seen for DRB1 alleles and the fewest for HLA-C alleles. The presence/absence analyses assumed that sequencing depth was roughly uniform across donors, and that assumption may not be true. The study listed 150 to 200 TCR beta chains as associated with cytomegalovirus. In a later analysis, several top co-occurrence clusters were reported to appear linked to parvovirus B19, influenza, CMV and Epstein-Barr virus. In a later analysis, HLA-associated TCR beta chains were found to be more clonally expanded and to have lower generation probabilities than equally common non-associated chains. When HLA alleles, especially DR and DQ, strongly co-occurred, TCR associations were difficult to assign to individual alleles. The classifier was reported to diagnose cytomegalovirus status with high specificity and sensitivity in both the original cohort and the validation cohort. In vitro tests confirmed that a few of the cytomegalovirus-associated TCR beta chains recognize cytomegalovirus antigens. About 17 rarely observed V segments, including chromosome 9 orphons, were excluded from the earlier analysis of approximately 500 of the donors because counts were too low. A cluster of highly shared sequence variants was judged likely to represent a technical artifact of the sequencing pipeline. Because HLA typing was unavailable for some donors at each locus, only the typed subset was used in association tests. Most TCR sequences were observed very rarely across donors, whereas some public TCRs were present in many individuals. The authors suggested that the approach could potentially be extended to other disease states and immunological phenotypes. According to a later analysis, most CMV-associated TCR beta chains appeared to be HLA-restricted, and the HLA associations seemed to be driven largely by CMV exposure. The 87-base-pair reads could not distinguish some IMGT-functional V segments, including TRBV6-2 and TRBV6-3, so those segments were excluded. A further reported finding was that TCR beta sequences accurately predicted the HLA-A and HLA-B alleles for most subjects in the first cohort. Compared with the approximately 700-donor mean, donors in an Asian-associated ancestry cluster had fewer N-insertions in productive TCRs, according to a later genetic analysis.

In total, approximately 690 healthy bone marrow donors made up the cohort. Cohort members were all nominally healthy when sampled, although unrecorded immune exposures were likely present. The donor was CMV seropositive and belonged to the group of 250 to 300 seropositive cohort members. Each donor provided a peripheral blood sample, and peripheral blood mononuclear cells were used for TCR beta sequencing. Genomic DNA extraction from the blood cell samples was performed with the Qiagen DNeasy Blood Extraction Kit. Libraries came from the immunoSEQ multiplex PCR assay. For the multiplex PCR, a mixture combining 60 forward primers for TCR Vbeta segments and 13 reverse primers for TCR Jbeta segments was used. The CDR3 region of rearranged TCR beta genes was amplified from genomic DNA by a multiplex PCR assay. Amplified TCR beta libraries were sequenced as 87-base-pair reads on the Illumina HiSeq System. The paper's processing steps were these. A later analysis counted some 80 million unique TCR beta chains across the 670 or so repertoires, and roughly 11 million of these chains were shared by at least two donors. A nearest-neighbor algorithm error-corrected the raw reads and collapsed the reads into unique sequences, merging closely related sequences to remove PCR and sequencing errors. V, D and J gene segments were assigned by aligning CDR3 sequences to IMGT reference sequences. For a sequence to be retained, at least a six-nucleotide match to both a V gene segment and a J gene segment was required. A rearrangement was called productive if the CDR3 had no stop codons and remained in frame with V and J, and every other rearrangement was called non-productive. CDR3 was defined by IMGT convention, running from the second conserved V-encoded cysteine to the conserved J-encoded phenylalanine. The earlier analysis of 587 of the donors excluded any sequence lacking an unambiguous match to a single V gene segment. In an earlier analysis of roughly 500 of the donors, V segments were called functional above 56.7% productive rearrangements and were called segregating when the between-donor standard deviation exceeded 5%. To diagnose cytomegalovirus status from the catalog of TCR beta chain sequences, a statistical classification framework was built. In a later analysis, TCR nucleotide sequences were compared against IMGT/GENE-DB human TR gene sequences so that V and J genes could be assigned. The TCRdist pipeline was used in a later analysis to assign CDR3 sequences and most-parsimonious VDJ recombination scenarios. A later analysis defined each TCR beta chain by its CDR3 amino acid sequence plus V-gene family, and excluded reads lacking a unique V-gene family. To address suspected cross-contamination and a sequencing artifact, a later analysis removed roughly 640 highly shared, low-generation-probability nucleotide sequences. A later analysis calculated a clonal expansion index for each public chain from normalized within-repertoire ranks of inferred template counts. In a later analysis, generation probabilities were computed using a VDJ recombination model fitted to out-of-frame rearrangements, and the results were checked against IGoR. In a later analysis, TCR-TCR, TCR-HLA and TCR-CMV co-occurrence was scored with hypergeometric tests, and a repertoire-size bias correction was applied to TCR pairs. A later analysis estimated false discovery rates by permuting HLA or CMV assignments 20 times. A later analysis grouped co-occurring TCRs with DBSCAN, adding TCRdist sequence similarity when clustering within HLA-allele-positive subsets. Repertoires with fewer than 30,000 or more than 120,000 public chains were left out of co-occurrence clustering, as were four to six repertoires with anomalous nucleotide sharing. TCRdb re-hosts the immuneACCESS table, in-frame sequences only. Its copies lack some clones; in the studies checked, an unresolved V gene accounts for under half of them, and the cause for the rest is not known. V and J calls and clone size come straight from that table; D and trimming were deduced from the DNA. This sample lists some 150,000 clones; roughly 82% were detected once. The top ten hold around 6.6% of the sample.

On this clone itself: Its recognized antigen is unknown. Base-call qualities are not available, and no considerably larger clone is one nucleotide away.

Taken from the germline V gene, the CDR1 and CDR2 loops are MGHRA and YSYEKL. From its cysteine to its phenylalanine, the CDR3 spans 16 amino acids. The only DNA kept is the CDR3, 48 bases in frame from the first base. V and J are trimmed by 4 bases and 7 bases, and the gene matches miss 6 bases of the junction. The TCR comes from a woman between 45 and 65 years old in good health and CMV-seropositive. Sequenced sample: PBMCs. The chain couples TRBV4-1 to TRBJ2-3, with 15 bases matching TRBD2. The CDR3 reads as follows: CASSLGLAGGVNTQYF. The nucleotides read TGCGCCAGCAGCCTCGGACTAGCGGGGGGGGTGAATACGCAGTATTTT.